The present T cell receptor (beta chain) was sequenced within a study of blood T cell repertoires in COVID-19. For the study at large: T cells, B-cell-depleted T cells, or PBMCs supplied cDNA or gDNA.

The germline V and J ends were trimmed by 4 bases and 3 bases, with 7 bases remaining between them. The CDR3 runs 12 residues. CDR1 is SQVTM and CDR2 is ANQGSEA in the germline V gene. This table comes from immunoSEQ multiplex PCR, and its TCRdb copy is limited to in-frame clones, with some not included. The sample has under 250,000 clones, approximately 85% seen once. Seattle's enrolled individuals joined amid active infection and were then monitored longitudinally. Comment on this clone: Other DNA variants within this sample encode the same CDR3.

The TCR comes from a woman in her 70s with COVID-19, enrolled during active disease. Input material: peripheral blood. The rearrangement joins TRBV29-1 to TRBJ1-5, with D perhaps TRBD1 (5 bases). The chain's CDR3 is CSVGQFNQPQHF. The CDR3 DNA is TGCAGCGTTGGACAGTTCAATCAGCCCCAGCATTTT.